In its sample, the clone carrying this T cell receptor (beta chain) was seen many times. Its cognate antigen is unknown. This sample stems from a study of early T cells in non-severe SARS-CoV-2 infection. Study information: Alpha and beta chains were unpaired, from unsorted whole-blood bulk RNA.

From the 5' RACE reads, TCRdb called clonotypes with MiXCR, one entry per CDR3 protein. The sample lists about 48,000 distinct CDR3 sequences; 13% were seen once. Study findings and constraints: Matches to VDJdb favored anti-spike CD8 responses and missed private and CD4 specificities.

V was cut by 6 bases and J by 2 bases, with 13 bases left in between. CDR3 length: 14 residues. Germline lookup yields CDR1 SEHNR and CDR2 FQNEAQ (reference sequence). The sample taken for sequencing was whole blood. V gene TRBV7-9 combines with J gene TRBJ2-5; weak D call: TRBD1 (6 bases). The source of this sequence is an adult who was a healthcare worker with PCR-confirmed SARS-CoV-2 infection or an uninfected control (not recorded which). CDR3 loop: CASRDGTPQETQYF. The CDR3 region has the DNA TGTGCCAGCAGGGACGGGACACCTCAAGAGACCCAGTACTTC.